This passage covers 10 T cell receptor beta chains from one sample sequenced in a study of blood T cells in healthy people across ages. A J-beta primer mix and a sample-barcoded 5' primer were used in a second PCR of about 7 to 12 cycles. TCRdb analysed the 5' RACE reads with MiXCR anew, one entry per CDR3 protein. Of approximately 850,000 distinct CDR3 sequences listed, 58% are singletons. The sample was blood. The origin of the receptors is a man aged 30-40 years in good health.

This clonotype was seen only once. The CDR3 DNA is TGTGCCAGCAGCCTCCGGGGACTAGGGAGCTGGGGGCAGTTCTTC. This sequence encodes CASSLRGLGSWGQFF. The chain combines TRBV14 with TRBJ2-1, with TRBD2 matching 8 bases. V lost 4 bases and J lost 12; bases outside the gene matches: 14. CDR1 and CDR2 (germline): SGHDN, FVKESK. CDR3 length: 15 amino acids. Drawing the rest from reference TRBV14 and TRBJ2-1, the complete variable domain is EAGVTQFPSHSVIEKGQTVTLRCDPISGHDNLYWYRRVMGKEIKFLLHFVKESKQDESGMPNNRFLAERTGGTYSTLKVQPAELEDSGVYFCASSLRGLGSWGQFFGPGTRLTVL.

This clonotype was detected a few times. The V gene is TRBV7-2, the J gene TRBJ2-3, with D possibly being TRBD2 (6 bases). CDR1 and CDR2 from the germline V gene are SGHTA and FQGNSA. The V and J ends lost 5 bases and 1 base respectively, with 13 bases between them. The CDR3 extends over 15 amino acids. CDR3 sequence: CASSPSGFRTDTQYF. CDR3 coding DNA: TGTGCCAGCAGCCCCAGCGGGTTCCGCACAGATACGCAGTATTTT.

The rearrangement uses TRBV7-2 and TRBJ2-1, with 9 bases fitting TRBD1. The CDR3 loop spans 16 amino acids. Germline V lookup: CDR1 SGHTA, CDR2 FQGNSA. After removal of 3 bases from V and 2 bases from J, the junction contained 5 bases not matched to a gene. This chain's CDR3 is CASSFPRTGAYNEQFF. The CDR3 DNA reads TGTGCCAGCAGCTTCCCGCGGACAGGGGCCTACAATGAGCAGTTCTTC.

The chain uses TRBV29-1 and TRBJ2-3, with D perhaps given as TRBD1 or TRBD2 (5 bases each). Looked up from germline, CDR1 is SQVTM and CDR2 is ANQGSEA. The CDR3 spans 11 residues. V was clipped by 7 bases and J by 9 bases, with 14 bases between them. The CDR3 is CSGGNPLTQYF. For the CDR3, the DNA is TGCAGCGGGGGGAATCCCTTGACGCAGTATTTT.

This chain joins TRBV21-1 and TRBJ1-1; no check of the table's D call, TRBD1, against the DNA was made. TRBV21-1 is a pseudogene locus. This CDR3 contains 12 residues. The CDR3 loop is CARPRGYTEAFF. CDR3 in DNA: TGTGCCCGTCCCCGGGGTTACACTGAAGCTTTCTTT.

The genes are TRBV20-1 and TRBJ2-7; the D call may be TRBD1 or TRBD2 (6 bases each). TRBJ2-4 matches the DNA end more closely, so the J call is doubtful. The CDR3 totals 14 residues. Germline V gene data show CDR1 as DFQATT and CDR2 as SNEGSKA (reference sequence). The CDR3 DNA reads TGCAGTGCTATTTCGAGGGGGGCTGTAAACATTCAGTACTTC. Its protein product is CSAISRGAVNIQYF.

This clonotype was counted only a few times. The rearrangement uses TRBV18 and TRBJ1-5; D unclear. This CDR3 is built from 13 residues. V was clipped by 2 bases and J by 9 bases, with 11 bases between them. Looked up from germline, CDR1 is KGHSH and CDR2 is LQKENI. For the CDR3, the DNA is TGTGCCAGCTCACCAGGCAAGAACTGGCCCCAGCATTTT. It is translated as CASSPGKNWPQHF.

This clonotype turned up a few times. The gene calls are TRBV29-1 and TRBJ2-6; the D is unclear. V was shortened by 4 bases and J by 3 bases, with 7 bases between the two germline ends. The CDR3 is 13 amino acids. Germline-derived CDR1 and CDR2 are SQVTM and ANQGSEA. This CDR3 is CSVVGIGANVLTF. CDR3 in DNA: TGCAGCGTTGTTGGGATTGGGGCCAACGTCCTGACTTTC.

The sample holds a few counts of this clonotype. This chain joins TRBV20-1 and TRBJ2-5; D perhaps matches TRBD1 (5 bases). The CDR3 covers 13 residues. The V gene lost 6 bases and the J gene lost 2 bases, with 13 bases spanning the gap. The germline V gene encodes CDR1 DFQATT and CDR2 SNEGSKA (reference sequence). The CDR3: CSALSRQQETQYF. In DNA form, the CDR3 reads TGCAGTGCGCTAAGCCGACAGCAAGAGACCCAGTACTTC.

This clonotype came up a few times. The chain has TRBV18 and TRBJ1-2, with D possibly being TRBD1 (5 bases). CDR3 length: 13 amino acids. Germline V gene sequence: CDR1 KGHSH, CDR2 LQKENI. Trimming left V 0 bases short and J 6 bases short, with 8 bases between. The CDR3 DNA reads as TGTGCCAGCTCACCACCGACAGCCAATGGCTACACCTTC. Translation gives CASSPPTANGYTF.